This T cell receptor beta chain was sequenced during a study of PD-1 blockade in classical Hodgkin lymphoma. Data came from immunoSEQ multiplex PCR; TCRdb stores just in-frame clones and leaves some out. The sample lists 80,000 to 100,000 clones; roughly 80% were seen once. Germline CDR1 ENHRY, CDR2 SYGVKD. J gave up 5 bases and V 6 bases, and 3 bases lay outside the gene matches. This CDR3 region has 15 residues. Each of the patients experienced relapse following autologous stem cell transplantation, and their brentuximab vedotin exposure differed. To note about this clone: Antigen specificity is unknown.

Findings and limits, study-wide: With respect to the repertoire differences, their causes, possibly disease activity or prior therapy, remain undefined.

The gene calls are TRBV10-3 and TRBJ2-2; 13 nucleotides line up with TRBD2. The sequences come from peripheral blood mononuclear cells (PBMCs), collected before the second cycle of nivolumab. The TCR was taken from a human donor with classical Hodgkin lymphoma. The CDR3 region has the DNA TGTGCCATCAGAGGACTAGCGGGAGAAACCGGGGAGCTGTTTTTT. It translates to CAIRGLAGETGELFF.